The clone carrying this TCR beta chain was observed at least ten times. Its antigen remains unidentified. The read halts 3 residues ahead of the CDR3 end, with the missing end drawn from the germline J gene. The CDR3 has 15 amino acids. V shed 4 bases and J shed 9 bases, with 19 bases lying between them. Germline V CDR1 and CDR2: MNHEY, SVGEGT. This entry comes from a study of T cell clonality in common variable immunodeficiency. Study conclusions and caveats: Common variable immunodeficiency TCR beta sequences reportedly had fewer deletions and N-nucleotide insertions.

Produced via immunoSEQ multiplex PCR; TCRdb's table is partial and in-frame only. Observed in the sample are around 42,000 clones, none of them singletons. Sequencing used peripheral blood mononuclear cells. The TCR originated in a human donor with common variable immunodeficiency. This sequence joins TRBV6-2 or TRBV6-3 and TRBJ2-1; D may be TRBD1 (6 bases). CDR3 bases read: TGTGCCAGCAGTTCACCAGGGGATGTGAGAGGTGAG. As protein: CASSSPGDVRGE. The complete CDR3 reads CASSSPGDVRGEQFF.